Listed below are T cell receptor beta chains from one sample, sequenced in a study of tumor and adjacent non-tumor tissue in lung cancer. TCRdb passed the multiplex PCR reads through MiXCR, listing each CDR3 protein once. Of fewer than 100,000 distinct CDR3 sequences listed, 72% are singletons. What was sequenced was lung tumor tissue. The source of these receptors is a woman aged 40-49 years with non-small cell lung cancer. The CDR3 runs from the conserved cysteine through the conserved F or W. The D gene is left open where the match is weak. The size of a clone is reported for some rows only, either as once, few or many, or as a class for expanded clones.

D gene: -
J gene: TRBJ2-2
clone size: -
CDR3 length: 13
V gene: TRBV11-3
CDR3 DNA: TGTGTCAGCACCTCACGGGAGCCCGGGGAGCTTTTTTTT
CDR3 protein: CVSTSREPGELFF

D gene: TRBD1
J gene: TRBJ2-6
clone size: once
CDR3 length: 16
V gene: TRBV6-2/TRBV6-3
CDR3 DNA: TGTGCCGGCACGATGGACAGGGAGACTGGGGCCAACGTCCTGACTTTC
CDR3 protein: CAGTMDRETGANVLTF

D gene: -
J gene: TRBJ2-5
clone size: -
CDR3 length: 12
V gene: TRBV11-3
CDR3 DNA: TGTGCCACCAGCATACCCGGGGAGACCCAGTACTTC
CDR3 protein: CATSIPGETQYF

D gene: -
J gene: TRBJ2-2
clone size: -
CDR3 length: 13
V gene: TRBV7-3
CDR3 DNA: TGTGCCAGCAGCTTAGTCAATCAGGGGGAGCTGTTTTTT
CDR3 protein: CASSLVNQGELFF

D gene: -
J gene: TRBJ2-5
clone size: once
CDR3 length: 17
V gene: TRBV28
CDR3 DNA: TGTGCCAGCAGTGTCCGGGAGAATTCAAGATTCGGAGAGACCCAGTATTTC
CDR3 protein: CASSVRENSRFGETQYF

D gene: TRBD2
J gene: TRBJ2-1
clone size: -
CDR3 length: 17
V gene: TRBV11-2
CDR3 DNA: TGTGCCAGCAGCCCTCGGCTAGCGGGAGTTCGTTACAATGGGCAGTTCTTC
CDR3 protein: CASSPRLAGVRYNGQFF

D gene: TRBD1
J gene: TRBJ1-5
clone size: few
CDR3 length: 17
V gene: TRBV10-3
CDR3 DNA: TGTGCCATCAGTGACCCAGGGGGGACAGATAGCAATCAGCCCCAGCATTTT
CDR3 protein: CAISDPGGTDSNQPQHF

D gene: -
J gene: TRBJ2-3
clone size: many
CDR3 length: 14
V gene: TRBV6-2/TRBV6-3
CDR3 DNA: TGTGCCAGTCGGTTAGCGGTGAGCACAGATACGCAGTATTTT
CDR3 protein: CASRLAVSTDTQYF

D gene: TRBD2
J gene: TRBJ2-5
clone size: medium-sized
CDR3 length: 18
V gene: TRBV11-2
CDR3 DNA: TGTGCCAGCAGCCCTAACGGGGGGGGGCCCCGCTTGCAAGAGACCCAGTACTTC
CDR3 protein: CASSPNGGGPRLQETQYF

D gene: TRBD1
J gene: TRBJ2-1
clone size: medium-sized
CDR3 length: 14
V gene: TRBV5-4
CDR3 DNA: TGTGCCAGCAGCTCCGGGACAGGGATTGGTGAGCAGTTCTTC
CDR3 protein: CASSSGTGIGEQFF

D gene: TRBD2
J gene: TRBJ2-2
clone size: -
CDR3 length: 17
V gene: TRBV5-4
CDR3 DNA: TGTGCAAACAGCTTGGCCGGGAGGAAGCGGGAGGCCGGGGAGCTGTTTTTT
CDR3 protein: CANSLAGRKREAGELFF

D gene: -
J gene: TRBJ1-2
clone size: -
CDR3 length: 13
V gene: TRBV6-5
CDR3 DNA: TGTGCCAGTAGTCCCACAGGGACCTGTGGCTACACCTTC
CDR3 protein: CASSPTGTCGYTF

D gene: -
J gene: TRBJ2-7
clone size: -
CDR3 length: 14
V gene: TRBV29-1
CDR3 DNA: TGCAGCGTCGCCTTACAGGGTAGGGAAAATGAGCAGCACTTC
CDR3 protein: CSVALQGRENEQHF

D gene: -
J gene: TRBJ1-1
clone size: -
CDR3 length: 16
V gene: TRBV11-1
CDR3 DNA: TGTGCCAGCAGCTTGATGGGGGGTTCGGTGAACACTGAAGTTTTCTTT
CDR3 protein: CASSLMGGSVNTEVFF

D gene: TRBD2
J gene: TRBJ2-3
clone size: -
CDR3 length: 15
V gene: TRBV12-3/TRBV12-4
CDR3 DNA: TGTGCCAGCAGTTTCCGCGGGGGGGGCACAGATACGCAGCACTTT
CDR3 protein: CASSFRGGGTDTQHF

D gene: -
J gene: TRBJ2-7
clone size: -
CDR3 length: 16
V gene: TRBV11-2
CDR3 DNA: TGTTCCAGTAGCCCCCTCGGTGGGCAGGGGTACAACGAGCAGTACTTC
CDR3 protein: CSSSPLGGQGYNEQYF

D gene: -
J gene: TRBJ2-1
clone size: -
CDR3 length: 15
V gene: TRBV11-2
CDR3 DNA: TGTGCCAGCAGCTTTGAAGGGAGCTCCTACAATGTGCAGTTCTTC
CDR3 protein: CASSFEGSSYNVQFF

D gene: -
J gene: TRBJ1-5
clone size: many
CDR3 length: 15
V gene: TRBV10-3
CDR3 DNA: TGTGCCATCAGTGCCAAGGGAGATGGCAATCAGCCCCAGCATTTT
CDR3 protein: CAISAKGDGNQPQHF

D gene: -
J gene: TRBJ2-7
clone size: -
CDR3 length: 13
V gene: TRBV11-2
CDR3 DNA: TGTGCCAGCAGCTTATGTCCAGTTTTCTGGCAGTACTTC
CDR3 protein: CASSLCPVFWQYF

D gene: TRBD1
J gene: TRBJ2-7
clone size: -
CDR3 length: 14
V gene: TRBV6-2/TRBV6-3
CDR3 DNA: TGTACCAGCAGGCCTCTTGGGACAGTCTACGAGCAGTACTTC
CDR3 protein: CTSRPLGTVYEQYF

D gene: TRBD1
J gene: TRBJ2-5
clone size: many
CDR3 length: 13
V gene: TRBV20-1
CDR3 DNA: TGCAGTGCTCCGGGACAGGGGATGGAGACCCAGTACTTC
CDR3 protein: CSAPGQGMETQYF

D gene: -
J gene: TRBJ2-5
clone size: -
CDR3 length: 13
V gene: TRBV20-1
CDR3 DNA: TGCACTGCTAGAATCGGGGGTTCAGATACCCAGTACTTC
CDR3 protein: CTARIGGSDTQYF